The sequence of this T cell receptor beta chain was determined in a study of blood T cells in healthy people across ages. General study points: There was a strong correlation between TCR beta diversity and naive T cell percentage.

V was shortened by 3 bases and J by 4 bases, with 13 bases between the two germline ends. This CDR3 is built from 14 residues. With a J-beta primer mix and a sample-barcoded 5' primer, a second PCR ran roughly 6 to 12 cycles. TCRdb called the 5' RACE reads again in MiXCR, with one record for every CDR3 protein. The sample contains about 1 million distinct CDR3 sequences, 25% of which appear only once. Remarks on this clonotype: Its antigen is undetermined.

These data also formed part of another study, on T cells of mothers and their children.

The TCR originated in a girl aged 2-10 years in good health. The sample consisted of blood. The chain is built from TRBV12-3 or TRBV12-4 and TRBJ2-7, with D tentatively TRBD1 (6 bases). The CDR3 nucleotides read TGTGCCAGCAGTTTGGGGGACAACAATTACGAGCAGTACTTC. Translated, it gives CASSLGDNNYEQYF.